This T cell receptor beta chain was profiled in a study of neoadjuvant anti-PD-1 for oral cavity cancer. The overall study: Before surgery, most patients got three to four biweekly 3 mg/kg nivolumab doses.

Patients were newly diagnosed with stage II-IVA oral cavity squamous cell carcinoma without prior systemic or radiation treatment. With V trimmed by 4 bases and J by 7 bases, 9 bases remained unmatched. This CDR3 has 14 residues. Germline V gives CDR1 SQVTM, CDR2 ANQGSEA. Method: immunoSEQ multiplex PCR; TCRdb's copy keeps in-frame clones and lacks some. Of roughly 7,000 clones in the sample, 74% were seen once. The sample was PBMCs, taken before nivolumab (anti-PD-1) treatment. V usage is TRBV29-1 and J usage is TRBJ1-2; 10 bases are shared with TRBD1. The clonotype was recovered from a person between 35 and 79 years old with oral cavity squamous cell carcinoma. CDR3 DNA sequence: TGCAGCGTTGTTCGAGGACAGGGGGAAGGTGGCTACACCTTC. Encoded protein: CSVVRGQGEGGYTF.